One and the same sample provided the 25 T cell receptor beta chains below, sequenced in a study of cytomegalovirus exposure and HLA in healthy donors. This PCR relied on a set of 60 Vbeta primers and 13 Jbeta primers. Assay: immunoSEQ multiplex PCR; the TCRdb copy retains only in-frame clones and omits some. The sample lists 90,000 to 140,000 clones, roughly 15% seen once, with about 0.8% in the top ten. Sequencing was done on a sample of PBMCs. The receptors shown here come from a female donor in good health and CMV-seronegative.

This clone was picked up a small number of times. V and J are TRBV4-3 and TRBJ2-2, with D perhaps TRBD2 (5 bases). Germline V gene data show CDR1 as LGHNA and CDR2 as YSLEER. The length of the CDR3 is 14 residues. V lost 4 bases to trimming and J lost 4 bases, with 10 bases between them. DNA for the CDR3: TGCGCCAGCAGCCCACACGGGATCACCGGGGAGCTGTTTTTT. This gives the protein CASSPHGITGELFF.

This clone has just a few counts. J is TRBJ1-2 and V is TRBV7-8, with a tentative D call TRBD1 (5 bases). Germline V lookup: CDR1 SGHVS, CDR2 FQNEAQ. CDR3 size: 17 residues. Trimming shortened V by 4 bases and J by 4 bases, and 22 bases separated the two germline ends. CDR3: CASSSPGGEGFGYGYTF. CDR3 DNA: TGTGCCAGCAGCTCCCCCGGGGGTGAGGGGTTCGGCTATGGCTACACCTTC.

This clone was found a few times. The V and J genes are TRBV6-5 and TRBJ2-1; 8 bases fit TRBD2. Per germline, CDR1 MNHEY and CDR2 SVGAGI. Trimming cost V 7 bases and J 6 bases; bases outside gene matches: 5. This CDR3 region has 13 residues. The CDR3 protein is CASTALAANEQFF. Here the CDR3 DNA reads TGTGCCAGCACGGCACTAGCGGCCAATGAGCAGTTCTTC.

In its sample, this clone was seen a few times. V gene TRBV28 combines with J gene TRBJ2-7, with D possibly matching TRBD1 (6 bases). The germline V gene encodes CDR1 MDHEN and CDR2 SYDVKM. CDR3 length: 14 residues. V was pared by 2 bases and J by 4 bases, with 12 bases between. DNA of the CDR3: TGTGCCAGCAGTTTACGGCAGGGGAAGTACGAGCAGTACTTC. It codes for CASSLRQGKYEQYF.

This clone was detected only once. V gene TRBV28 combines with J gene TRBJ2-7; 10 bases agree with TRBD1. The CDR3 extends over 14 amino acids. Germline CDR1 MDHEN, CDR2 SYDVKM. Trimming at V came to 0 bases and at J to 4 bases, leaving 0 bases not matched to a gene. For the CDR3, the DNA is TGTGCCAGCAGTTTATGGGACAGGGGGTACGAGCAGTACTTC. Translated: CASSLWDRGYEQYF.

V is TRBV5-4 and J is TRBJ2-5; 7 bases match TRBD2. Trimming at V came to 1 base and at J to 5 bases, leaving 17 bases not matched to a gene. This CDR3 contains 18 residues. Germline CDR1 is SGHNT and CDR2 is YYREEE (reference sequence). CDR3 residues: CASSLKGLSGRLGETQYF. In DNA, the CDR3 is TGTGCCAGCAGCTTGAAGGGACTTAGCGGGCGACTCGGGGAGACCCAGTACTTC.

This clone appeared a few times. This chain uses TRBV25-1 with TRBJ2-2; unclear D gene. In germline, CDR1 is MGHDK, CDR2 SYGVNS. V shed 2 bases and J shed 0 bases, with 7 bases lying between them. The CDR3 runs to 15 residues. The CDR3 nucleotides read TGTGCCAGCAGTGAAGCGGAGCCGAACACCGGGGAGCTGTTTTTT. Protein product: CASSEAEPNTGELFF.

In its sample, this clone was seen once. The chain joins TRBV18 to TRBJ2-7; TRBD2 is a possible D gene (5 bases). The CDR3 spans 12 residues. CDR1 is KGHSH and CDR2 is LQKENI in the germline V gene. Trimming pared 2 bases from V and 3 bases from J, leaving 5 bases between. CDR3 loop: CASSPEGYEQYF. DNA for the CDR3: TGTGCCAGCTCACCAGAGGGCTACGAGCAGTACTTC.

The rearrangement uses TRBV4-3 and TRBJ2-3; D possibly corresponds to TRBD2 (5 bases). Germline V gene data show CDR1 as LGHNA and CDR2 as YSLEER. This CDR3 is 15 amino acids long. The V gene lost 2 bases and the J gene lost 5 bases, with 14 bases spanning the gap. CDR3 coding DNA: TGCGCCAGCAGCCAATTCGGAGGTCGTCAAGATACGCAGTATTTT. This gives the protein CASSQFGGRQDTQYF.

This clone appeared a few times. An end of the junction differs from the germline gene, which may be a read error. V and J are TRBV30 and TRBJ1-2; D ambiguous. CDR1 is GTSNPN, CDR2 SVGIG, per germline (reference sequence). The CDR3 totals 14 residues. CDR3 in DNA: TGTGCCTGGAGCCCCCCCAGCCCCAACTATGGCCACACCTTC. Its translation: CAWSPPSPNYGHTF.

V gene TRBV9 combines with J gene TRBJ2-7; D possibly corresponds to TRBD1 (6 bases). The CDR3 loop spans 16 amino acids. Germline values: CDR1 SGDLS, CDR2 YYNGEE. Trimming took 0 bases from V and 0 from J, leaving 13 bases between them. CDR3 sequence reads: CASSVGGGRSSYEQYF. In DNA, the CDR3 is TGTGCCAGCAGCGTAGGTGGGGGCCGGAGCTCCTACGAGCAGTACTTC.

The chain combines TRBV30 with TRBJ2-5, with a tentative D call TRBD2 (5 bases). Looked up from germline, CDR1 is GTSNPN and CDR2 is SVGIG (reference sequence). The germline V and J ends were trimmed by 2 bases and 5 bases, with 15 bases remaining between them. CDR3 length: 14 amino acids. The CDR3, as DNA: TGTGCCTGGAGTCCACTGGGGAGTGGGGAGACCCAGTACTTC. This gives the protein CAWSPLGSGETQYF.

Written as DNA, the CDR3 is TGTGCCAGCTCACCACAGTCCCCTACCTCTGGGGCCAACGTCCTGACTTTC. Its protein is CASSPQSPTSGANVLTF. This rearrangement joins TRBV18 to TRBJ2-6; D ambiguous. The CDR3 spans 17 residues. V shed 1 base and J shed 0 bases, with 10 bases lying between them. Germline values: CDR1 KGHSH, CDR2 LQKENI.

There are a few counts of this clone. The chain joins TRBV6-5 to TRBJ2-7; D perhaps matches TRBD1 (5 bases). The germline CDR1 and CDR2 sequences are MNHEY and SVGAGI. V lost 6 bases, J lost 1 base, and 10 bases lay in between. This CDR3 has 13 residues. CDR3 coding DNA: TGTGCCAGCAGGCCGGACACATCCTACGAGCAGTACTTC. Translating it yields CASRPDTSYEQYF.

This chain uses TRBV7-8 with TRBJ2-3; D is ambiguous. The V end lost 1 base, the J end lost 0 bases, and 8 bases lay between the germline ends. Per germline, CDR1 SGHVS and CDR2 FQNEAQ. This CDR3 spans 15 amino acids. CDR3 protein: CASSLGLASTDTQYF. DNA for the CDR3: TGTGCCAGCAGCTTAGGTCTGGCTAGCACAGATACGCAGTATTTT.

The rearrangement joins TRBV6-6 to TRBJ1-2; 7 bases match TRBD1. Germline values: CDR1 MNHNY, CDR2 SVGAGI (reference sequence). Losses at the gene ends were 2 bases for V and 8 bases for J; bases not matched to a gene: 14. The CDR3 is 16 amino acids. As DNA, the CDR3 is TGTGCCAGCAGTTACCAGGGGGTTCATAGGGACACGGGCTACACCTTC. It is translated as CASSYQGVHRDTGYTF.

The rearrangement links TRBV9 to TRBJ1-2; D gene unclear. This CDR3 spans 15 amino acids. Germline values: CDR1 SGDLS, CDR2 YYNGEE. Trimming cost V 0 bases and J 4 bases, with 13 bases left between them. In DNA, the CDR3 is TGTGCCAGCAGCGTAGATTACGGAGTTCTCTATGGCTACACCTTC. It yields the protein CASSVDYGVLYGYTF.

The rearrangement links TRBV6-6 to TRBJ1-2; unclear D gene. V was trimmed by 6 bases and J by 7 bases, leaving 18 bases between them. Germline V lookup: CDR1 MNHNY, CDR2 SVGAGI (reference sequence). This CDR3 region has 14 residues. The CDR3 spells CASSPVTAGRGYTF. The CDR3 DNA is TGTGCCAGCAGCCCTGTCACAGCTGGGCGTGGCTACACCTTC.

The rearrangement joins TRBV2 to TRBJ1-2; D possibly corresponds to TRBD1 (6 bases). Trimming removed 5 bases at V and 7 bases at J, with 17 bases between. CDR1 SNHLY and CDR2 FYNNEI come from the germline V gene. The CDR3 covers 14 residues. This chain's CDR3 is CASSSRQVKSGYTF. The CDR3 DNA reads TGTGCCAGCAGTAGTAGACAGGTCAAATCTGGCTACACCTTC.

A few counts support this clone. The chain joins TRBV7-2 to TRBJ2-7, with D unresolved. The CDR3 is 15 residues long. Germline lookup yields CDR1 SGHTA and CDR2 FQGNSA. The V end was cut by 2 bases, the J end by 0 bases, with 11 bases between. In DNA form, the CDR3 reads TGTGCCAGCAGCTTACCGGCGGAGCGCTCCTACGAGCAGTACTTC. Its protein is CASSLPAERSYEQYF.

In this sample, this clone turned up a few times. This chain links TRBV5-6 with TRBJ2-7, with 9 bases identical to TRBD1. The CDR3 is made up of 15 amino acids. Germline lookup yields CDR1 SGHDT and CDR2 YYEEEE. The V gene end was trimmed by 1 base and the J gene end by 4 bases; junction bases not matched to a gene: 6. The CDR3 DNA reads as TGTGCCAGCAGCTTGACCTGGGACAGGGCGTACGAGCAGTACTTC. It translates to CASSLTWDRAYEQYF.

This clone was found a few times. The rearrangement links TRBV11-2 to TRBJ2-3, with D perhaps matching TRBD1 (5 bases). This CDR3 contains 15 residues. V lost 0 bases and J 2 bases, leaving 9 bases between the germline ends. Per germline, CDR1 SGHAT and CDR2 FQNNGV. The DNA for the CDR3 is TGTGCCAGCAGCTTAGAGGGCAGGGACACAGATACGCAGTATTTT. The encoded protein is CASSLEGRDTDTQYF.

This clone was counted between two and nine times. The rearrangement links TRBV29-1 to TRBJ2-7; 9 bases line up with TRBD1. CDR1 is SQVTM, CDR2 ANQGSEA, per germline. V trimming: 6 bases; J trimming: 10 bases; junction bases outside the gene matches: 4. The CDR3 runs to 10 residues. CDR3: CSVRDRVQYF. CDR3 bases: TGCAGCGTCCGGGACAGGGTTCAGTACTTC.

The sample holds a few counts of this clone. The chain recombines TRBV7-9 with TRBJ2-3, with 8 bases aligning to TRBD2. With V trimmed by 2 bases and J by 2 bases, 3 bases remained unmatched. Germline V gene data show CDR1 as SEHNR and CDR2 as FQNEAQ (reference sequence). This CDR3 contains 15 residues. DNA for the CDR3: TGTGCCAGCAGCTTACCGGGGGGGCACACAGATACGCAGTATTTT. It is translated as CASSLPGGHTDTQYF.

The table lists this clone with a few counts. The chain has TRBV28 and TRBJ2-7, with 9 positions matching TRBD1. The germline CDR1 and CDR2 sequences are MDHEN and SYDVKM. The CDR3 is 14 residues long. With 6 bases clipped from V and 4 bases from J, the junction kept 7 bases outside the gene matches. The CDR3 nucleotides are TGTGCCAGCAGCACGGGACAGGGAGTTTACGAGCAGTACTTC. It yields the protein CASSTGQGVYEQYF.